The sequence of this TCR beta chain was determined in a study of T cells after posttransplantation cyclophosphamide (dated by TCRdb to the mid-2010s). Background on the whole study: Using TRB sequencing, the study followed how the T cell repertoire reconstituted after myeloablative bone marrow transplantation in which posttransplantation cyclophosphamide served as GVHD prophylaxis. Public TRB sequences were queried against a database of over 3,000 sequences associated with responses to pathogens, tumor antigens, self-antigens and alloantigens. TRA and TRB clonality were tightly correlated in several samples, so subsequent TCR analyses focused on TRB only. In 3 patients, up to about 3 additional blood samples taken between 2 and 5.2 years after transplant also underwent TRB sequencing, as did pretransplant blood from a handful of patients. Samples from some 33 PTCy-treated patients and 15 to 20 related bone marrow donors of those patients were subjected to antigen receptor sequencing. Blood from every one of the roughly 30 PTCy patients who had 1-year posttransplant specimens underwent TRB sequencing.

On the day of marrow donation, related bone marrow donors gave peripheral blood samples. Peripheral blood and bone marrow mononuclear cells were isolated by Ficoll-Hypaque density centrifugation and were cryopreserved. Genomic DNA was used for TRB sequencing, which was performed with the immunoSEQ assay at survey resolution or with the hsTCRB kit. The authors' analysis ran thus. The immunoSEQ software handled the initial read processing, while the LymphoSeq R package was used for the repertoire analyses. Clonality was calculated as 1 minus normalized Shannon entropy, and the Gini coefficient was also calculated for each TRB dataset. To infer phenotypes in unsorted samples, TRB sequences from sorted subsets of the recipient or donor were mapped onto the unsorted samples of the same recipient. TCRdb holds this immuneACCESS table with in-frame rearrangements only. Some clones are missing; in checked studies, unresolved V genes explain under half, and the rest has no known cause. For V, J and clone size, that table is used; D and trimming come from the DNA. The table records 35,000 to 55,000 clones for this sample, and not one of them appears only once. Of the sample, 2% to 3% is held by the ten largest clones.

As encoded in the germline V gene, CDR1 is SGDLS while CDR2 is YYNGEE. The CDR3 numbers 16 residues from cysteine through phenylalanine. Of the read, only the CDR3 DNA is kept; its 48 bases are in frame from base 1. V ends up 4 bases short and J 3 bases short, with an unmatched junction base count of 8. This clone turned up a few times. Its specific antigen is unknown. It may be a read error: a sequence one base away is much more abundant. Other DNA sequences in the same sample also yield this CDR3. Broader findings and caveats from the paper: The TRB repertoires of T cells infiltrating skin or GI tract showed only limited overlap with the TRB repertoires of T cells in blood. Donor-recipient similarity was low at 1-2 months but rose over the first year, and later blood repertoires were often dominated by donor CD8+ memory clones. Across roughly 40 patients, recipient CMV seropositivity and CMV reactivation were highly associated with TRB clonality; PTCy diversity was similar to CNI/methotrexate controls.

Sequencing input: PBMCs. This TCR was sampled from a man aged 35-49 years in good health, CMV-negative, and a related stem cell transplant donor. The chain is assembled from TRBV9 and TRBJ2-3; 10 of the junction bases match TRBD2. The CDR3 region reads CASSPGLAGVTDTQYF. Read as DNA, the sequence is TGTGCCAGCAGCCCGGGGCTAGCGGGGGTTACAGATACGCAGTATTTT.